By sample share, the clone carrying this TCR beta chain is medium-sized. Its antigen is unidentified. Documented time point: sample taken at primary tumor resection. The sample is drawn from a study of spatial heterogeneity in lung cancer. Regarding the study as a whole: Tumors with more nonsynonymous mutations had more expanded intratumoral alpha and beta TCRs.

Germline CDR1 is SQVTM and CDR2 is ANQGSEA. The V end was cut by 7 bases, the J end by 0 bases, with 9 bases between. The length of the CDR3 is 12 residues. TCRdb reprocessed the 5' RACE reads with MiXCR, giving one entry per CDR3 protein. In the table there are around 2,800 distinct CDR3 sequences, about 6.3% of which are singletons. The chain carries TRBV29-1 and TRBJ1-1; TRBD1 might be the D (5 bases). The sample was lung tumor tissue, taken at surgery. The TCR comes from a male donor with early-stage non-small cell lung cancer. The CDR3 region is CSGRVLNTEAFF. The CDR3 region has the DNA TGCAGCGGCAGGGTACTGAACACTGAAGCTTTCTTT.